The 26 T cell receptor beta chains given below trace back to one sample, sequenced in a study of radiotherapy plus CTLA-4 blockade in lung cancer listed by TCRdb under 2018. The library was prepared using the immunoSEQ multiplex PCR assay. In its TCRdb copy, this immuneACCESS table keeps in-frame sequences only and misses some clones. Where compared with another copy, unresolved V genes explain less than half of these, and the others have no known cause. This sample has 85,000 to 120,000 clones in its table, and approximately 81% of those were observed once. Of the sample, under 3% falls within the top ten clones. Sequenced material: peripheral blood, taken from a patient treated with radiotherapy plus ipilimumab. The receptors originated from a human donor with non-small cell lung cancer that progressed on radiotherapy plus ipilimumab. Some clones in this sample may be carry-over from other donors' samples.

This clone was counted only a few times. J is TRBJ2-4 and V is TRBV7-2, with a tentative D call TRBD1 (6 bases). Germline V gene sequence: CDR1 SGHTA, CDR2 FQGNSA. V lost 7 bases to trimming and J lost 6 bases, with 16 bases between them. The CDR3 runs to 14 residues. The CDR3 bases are TGTGCCAGCACCTGGGGGCAGCCGGCAAACATTCAGTACTTC. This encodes CASTWGQPANIQYF.

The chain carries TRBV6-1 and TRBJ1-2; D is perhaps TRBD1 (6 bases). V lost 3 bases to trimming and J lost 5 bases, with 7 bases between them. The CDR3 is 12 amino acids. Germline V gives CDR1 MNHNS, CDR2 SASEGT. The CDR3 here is CASSDRGYGYTF. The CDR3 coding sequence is TGTGCCAGCAGTGACAGGGGATATGGCTACACCTTC.

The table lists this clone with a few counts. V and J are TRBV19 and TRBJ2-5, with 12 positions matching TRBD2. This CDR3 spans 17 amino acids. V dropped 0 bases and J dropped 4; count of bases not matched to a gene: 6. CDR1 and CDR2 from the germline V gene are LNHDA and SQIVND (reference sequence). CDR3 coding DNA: TGTGCCAGTAGTATAGATGGCCCTAGCGGGGGGGCAGAGACCCAGTACTTC. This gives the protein CASSIDGPSGGAETQYF.

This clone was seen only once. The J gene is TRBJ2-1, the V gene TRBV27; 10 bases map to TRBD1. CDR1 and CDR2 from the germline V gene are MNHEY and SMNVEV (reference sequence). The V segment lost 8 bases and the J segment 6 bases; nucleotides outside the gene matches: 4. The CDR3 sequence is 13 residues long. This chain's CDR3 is CASGTGVRNEQFF. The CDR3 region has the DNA TGTGCCAGCGGGACAGGGGTTCGCAATGAGCAGTTCTTC.

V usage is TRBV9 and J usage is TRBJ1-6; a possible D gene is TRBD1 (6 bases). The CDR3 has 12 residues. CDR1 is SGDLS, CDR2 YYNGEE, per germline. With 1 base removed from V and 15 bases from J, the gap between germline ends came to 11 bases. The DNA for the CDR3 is TGTGCCAGCAGCGTAAGTGGGGACATCCTCCACTTT. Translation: CASSVSGDILHF.

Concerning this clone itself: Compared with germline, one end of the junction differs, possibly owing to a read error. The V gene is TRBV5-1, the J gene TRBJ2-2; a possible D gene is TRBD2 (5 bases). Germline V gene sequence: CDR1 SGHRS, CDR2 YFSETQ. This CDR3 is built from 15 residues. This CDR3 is CASSLAGGNIGELFF. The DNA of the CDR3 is TGCGCCAGCAGCTTGGCAGGAGGAAACATCGGGGAGCTGTTTTTT.

CDR3 region: CASSFRVGVSYNEQFF. The CDR3 coding sequence is TGCGCCAGCAGCTTCCGGGTTGGAGTCAGCTACAATGAGCAGTTCTTC. The V and J genes are TRBV5-1 and TRBJ2-1; D is undetermined. Germline V gene lookup returns CDR1 SGHRS and CDR2 YFSETQ. This CDR3 is built from 16 residues. V shed 2 bases and J shed 3 bases, with 15 bases lying between them.

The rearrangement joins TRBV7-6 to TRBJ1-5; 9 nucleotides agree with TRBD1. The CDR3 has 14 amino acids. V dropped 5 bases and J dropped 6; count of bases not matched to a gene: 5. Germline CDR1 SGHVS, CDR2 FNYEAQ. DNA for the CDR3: TGTGCCAGCAGCCGGGACAGGGATGGTCAGCCCCAGCATTTT. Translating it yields CASSRDRDGQPQHF.

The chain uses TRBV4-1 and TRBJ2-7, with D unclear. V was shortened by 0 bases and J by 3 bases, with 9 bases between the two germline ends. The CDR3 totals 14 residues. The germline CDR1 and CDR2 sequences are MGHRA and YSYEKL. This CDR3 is CASSQDRQDYEQYF. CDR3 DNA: TGCGCCAGCAGCCAAGATAGGCAGGACTACGAGCAGTACTTC.

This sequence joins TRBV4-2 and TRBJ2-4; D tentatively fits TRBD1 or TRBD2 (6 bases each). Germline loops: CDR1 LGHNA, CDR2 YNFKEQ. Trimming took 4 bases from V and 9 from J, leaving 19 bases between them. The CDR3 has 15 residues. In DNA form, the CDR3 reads TGTGCCAGCAGCCCTCTCCCCACGGGGGCTGTCATTCAGTACTTC. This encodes CASSPLPTGAVIQYF.

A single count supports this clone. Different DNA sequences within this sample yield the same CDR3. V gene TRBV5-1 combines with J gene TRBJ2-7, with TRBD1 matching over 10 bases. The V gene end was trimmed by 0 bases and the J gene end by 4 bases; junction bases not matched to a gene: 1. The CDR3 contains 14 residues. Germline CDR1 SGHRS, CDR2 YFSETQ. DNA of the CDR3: TGCGCCAGCAGCTTGGGGACAGGGGGGTACGAGCAGTACTTC. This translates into CASSLGTGGYEQYF.

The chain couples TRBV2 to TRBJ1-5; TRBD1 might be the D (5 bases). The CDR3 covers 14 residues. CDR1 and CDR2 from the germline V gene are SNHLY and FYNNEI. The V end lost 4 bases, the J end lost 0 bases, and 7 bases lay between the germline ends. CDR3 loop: CASSGQNSNQPQHF. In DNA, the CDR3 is TGTGCCAGCAGTGGACAGAATAGCAATCAGCCCCAGCATTTT.

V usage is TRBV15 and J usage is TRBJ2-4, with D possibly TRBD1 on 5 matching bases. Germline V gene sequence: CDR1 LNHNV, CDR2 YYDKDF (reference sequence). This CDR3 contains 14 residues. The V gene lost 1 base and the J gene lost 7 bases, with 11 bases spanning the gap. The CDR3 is CATSRVAGFNIQYF. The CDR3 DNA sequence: TGTGCCACCAGCAGAGTGGCAGGGTTTAACATTCAGTACTTC. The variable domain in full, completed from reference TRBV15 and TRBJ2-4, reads DAMVIQNPRYQVTQFGKPVTLSCSQTLNHNVMYWYQQKSSQAPKLLFHYYDKDFNNEADTPDNFQSRRPNTSFCFLDIRSPGLGDTAMYLCATSRVAGFNIQYFGAGTRLSVL.

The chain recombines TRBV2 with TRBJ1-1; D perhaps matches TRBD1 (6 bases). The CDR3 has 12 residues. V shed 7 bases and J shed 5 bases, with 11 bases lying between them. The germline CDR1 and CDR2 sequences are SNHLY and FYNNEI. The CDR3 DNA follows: TGTGCCAGCACAGGGGTGATTACTGAAGCTTTCTTT. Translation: CASTGVITEAFF.

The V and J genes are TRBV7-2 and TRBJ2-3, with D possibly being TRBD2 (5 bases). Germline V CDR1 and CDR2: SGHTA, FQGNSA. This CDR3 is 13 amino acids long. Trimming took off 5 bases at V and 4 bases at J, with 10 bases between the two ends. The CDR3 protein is CASSPWTADTQYF. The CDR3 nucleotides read TGTGCCAGCAGCCCCTGGACTGCAGATACGCAGTATTTT.

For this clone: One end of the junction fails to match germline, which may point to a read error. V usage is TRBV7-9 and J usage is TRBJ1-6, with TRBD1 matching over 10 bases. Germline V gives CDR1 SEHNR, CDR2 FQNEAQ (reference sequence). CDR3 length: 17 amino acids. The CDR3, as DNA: TGTGTCAGCAGCGCCCCGGGACAGGGGTCCTATAATTCACCCCTCCACTTT. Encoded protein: CVSSAPGQGSYNSPLHF. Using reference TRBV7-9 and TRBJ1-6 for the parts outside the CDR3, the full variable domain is DTGVSQNPRHKITKRGQNVTFRCDPISEHNRLYWYRQTLGQGPEFLTYFQNEAQLEKSRLLSDRFSAERPKGSFSTLEIQRTEQGDSAMYLCVSSAPGQGSYNSPLHFGNGTRLTVT.

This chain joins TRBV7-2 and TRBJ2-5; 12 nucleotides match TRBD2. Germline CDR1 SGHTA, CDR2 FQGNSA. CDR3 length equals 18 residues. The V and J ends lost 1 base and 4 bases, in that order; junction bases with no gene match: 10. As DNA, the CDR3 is TGTGCCAGCAGCTTAGTCGCTAGCGGGGGGGCGAGGAGAGAGACCCAGTACTTC. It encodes CASSLVASGGARRETQYF.

CDR3 in amino acids: CASSHVVLAGALNTGELFF. CDR3 nucleotides: TGTGCCAGCAGCCACGTGGTTCTAGCGGGGGCCTTGAACACCGGGGAGCTGTTTTTT. V and J are TRBV28 and TRBJ2-2; 10 positions match TRBD2. V shed 6 bases and J 1 base; nucleotides not matched to a gene: 14. The CDR3 has 19 amino acids. Germline V gene sequence: CDR1 MDHEN, CDR2 SYDVKM.

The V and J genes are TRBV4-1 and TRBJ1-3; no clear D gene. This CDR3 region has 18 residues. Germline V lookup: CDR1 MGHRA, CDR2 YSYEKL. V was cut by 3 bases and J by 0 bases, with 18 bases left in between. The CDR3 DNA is TGCGCCAGCAGCCACTTTCCGATGATGGGGAGCTCTGGAAACACCATATATTTT. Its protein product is CASSHFPMMGSSGNTIYF.

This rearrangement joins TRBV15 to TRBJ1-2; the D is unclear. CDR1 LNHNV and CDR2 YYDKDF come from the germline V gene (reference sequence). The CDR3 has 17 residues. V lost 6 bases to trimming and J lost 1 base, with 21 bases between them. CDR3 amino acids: CATSAPPPRQINYGYTF. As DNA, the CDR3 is TGTGCCACCAGTGCACCCCCCCCGCGGCAGATTAACTATGGCTACACCTTC. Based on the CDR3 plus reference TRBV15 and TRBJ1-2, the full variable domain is DAMVIQNPRYQVTQFGKPVTLSCSQTLNHNVMYWYQQKSSQAPKLLFHYYDKDFNNEADTPDNFQSRRPNTSFCFLDIRSPGLGDTAMYLCATSAPPPRQINYGYTFGSGTRLTVV.

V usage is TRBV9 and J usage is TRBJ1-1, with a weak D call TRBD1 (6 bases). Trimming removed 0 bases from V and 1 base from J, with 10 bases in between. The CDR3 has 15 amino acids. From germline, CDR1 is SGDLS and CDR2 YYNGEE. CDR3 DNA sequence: TGTGCCAGCAGCGTAGTCGGCAGGGGGAACACTGAAGCTTTCTTT. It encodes CASSVVGRGNTEAFF.

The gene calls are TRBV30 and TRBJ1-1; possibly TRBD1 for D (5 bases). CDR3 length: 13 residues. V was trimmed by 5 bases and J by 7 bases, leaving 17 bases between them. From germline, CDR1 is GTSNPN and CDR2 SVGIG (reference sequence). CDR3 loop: CAWDKGLNGEAFF. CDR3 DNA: TGTGCCTGGGATAAGGGGTTAAATGGTGAAGCTTTCTTT.

The CDR3 reads CAIRPSGGLNTGELFF. In DNA form, the CDR3 reads TGTGCCATCAGGCCTAGCGGGGGGTTGAACACCGGGGAGCTGTTTTTT. V and J are TRBV10-3 and TRBJ2-2; 11 positions match TRBD2. The V gene's germline CDR1 is ENHRY and CDR2 SYGVKD. CDR3 length equals 16 residues. Germline trimming cut 6 bases from V and 1 base from J; bases unmatched to any gene: 4.

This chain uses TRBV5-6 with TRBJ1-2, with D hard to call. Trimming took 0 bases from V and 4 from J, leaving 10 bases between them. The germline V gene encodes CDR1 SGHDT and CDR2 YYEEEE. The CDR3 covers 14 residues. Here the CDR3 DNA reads TGTGCCAGCAGCTTGGACCCTGCTGGCTATGGCTACACCTTC. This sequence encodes CASSLDPAGYGYTF.

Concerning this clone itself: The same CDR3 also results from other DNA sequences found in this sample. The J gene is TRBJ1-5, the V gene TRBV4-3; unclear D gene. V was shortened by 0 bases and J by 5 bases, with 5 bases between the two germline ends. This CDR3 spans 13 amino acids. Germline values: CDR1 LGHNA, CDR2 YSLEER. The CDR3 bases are TGCGCCAGCAGCCAAGATCGGGATCAGCCCCAGCATTTT. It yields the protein CASSQDRDQPQHF.

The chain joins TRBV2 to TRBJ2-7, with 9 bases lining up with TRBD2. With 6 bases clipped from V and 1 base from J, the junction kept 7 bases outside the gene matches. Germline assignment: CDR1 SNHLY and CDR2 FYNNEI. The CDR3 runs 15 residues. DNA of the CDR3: TGTGCCAGCAGACCGACTAGCGGCGGATCCTACGAGCAGTACTTC. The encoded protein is CASRPTSGGSYEQYF.